The 14 T cell receptor beta chains in this list originate from one sample, sequenced in a study of blood T cell repertoires in COVID-19. TCRdb's table, derived via immunoSEQ multiplex PCR, lists solely in-frame clones and lacks some. This table holds 100,000 to 150,000 clones, around 85% found once. Sequencing was done on a sample of peripheral blood. The receptors originated from a man between 60 and 70 years old with acute or convalescent COVID-19.

The CDR3 DNA sequence: TGTGCCAGTTCATTATCGGCGACTAGGGTTAAAGAGACCCAGTACTTC. Amino acids: CASSLSATRVKETQYF. This chain joins TRBV19 and TRBJ2-5, with a weak D call TRBD2 (6 bases). The ends were cut back, 8 bases at V and 3 bases at J, with 22 bases in the middle. CDR3 length: 16 amino acids. Germline assignment: CDR1 LNHDA and CDR2 SQIVND (reference sequence).

V usage is TRBV27 and J usage is TRBJ2-1; 7 bases fit TRBD2. Germline values: CDR1 MNHEY, CDR2 SMNVEV (reference sequence). The CDR3 is 15 amino acids. V lost 2 bases to trimming and J lost 3 bases; unmatched junction nucleotides: 4. In nucleotides, the CDR3 is TGTGCCAGCAGTTTAGCGGGAGCACTCTACAATGAGCAGTTCTTC. It yields the protein CASSLAGALYNEQFF.

V gene TRBV2 combines with J gene TRBJ1-1; D remains ambiguous. The germline V and J ends were trimmed by 4 bases and 5 bases, with 8 bases remaining between them. The V gene's germline CDR1 is SNHLY and CDR2 FYNNEI. This CDR3 comprises 12 residues. The CDR3: CASSARETEAFF. The DNA of the CDR3 is TGTGCCAGCAGTGCGAGGGAAACTGAAGCTTTCTTT.

The rearrangement joins TRBV6-1 to TRBJ1-1; a weak D match, TRBD1 (5 bases). This CDR3 spans 14 amino acids. V lost 2 bases and J lost 4, with 11 bases in between. Germline V lookup: CDR1 MNHNS, CDR2 SASEGT. In nucleotides, the CDR3 is TGTGCCAGCAGTGAATCCCCAGGGCGCACTGAAGCTTTCTTT. Encoded protein: CASSESPGRTEAFF.

This clone was seen a few times. An end of the junction differs from the germline gene, which may be a read error. The chain has TRBV14 and TRBJ2-7; 10 nucleotides match TRBD2. Per the germline V gene, CDR1 is SGHDN and CDR2 is FVKESK. The CDR3 loop spans 13 amino acids. DNA for the CDR3: TGTGCCAGCAGCCAACAAACTAGCGGGACGAAGAACTTC. This codes for CASSQQTSGTKNF.

V is TRBV19 and J is TRBJ2-7; 7 bases line up with TRBD1. The germline V gene encodes CDR1 LNHDA and CDR2 SQIVND (reference sequence). Unmatched junction bases numbered 7, after V lost 5 bases and J lost 6 bases. This CDR3 spans 13 amino acids. CDR3 DNA: TGTGCCAGTAGTTCCAGGGGGAATGGCGAGCAGTACTTC. Encoded protein: CASSSRGNGEQYF. The full variable domain, completed using reference TRBV19 and TRBJ2-7, is DGGITQSPKYLFRKEGQNVTLSCEQNLNHDAMYWYRQDPGQGLRLIYYSQIVNDFQKGDIAEGYSVSREKKESFPLTVTSAQKNPTAFYLCASSSRGNGEQYFGPGTRLTVT.

This clone came up once. The junction does not match germline at one end; this may be a read error. Distinct nucleotide sequences in the sample also encode this CDR3. The chain links TRBV5-4 to TRBJ1-2; perhaps TRBD1 as D (5 bases). The CDR3 totals 15 residues. In germline, CDR1 is SGHNT, CDR2 YYREEE (reference sequence). The CDR3 DNA is TGTGCCAGCAGCTTGGGGGCAGGGATTAACTATGGCTACACCTTT. Translation: CASSLGAGINYGYTF.

The genes are TRBV4-1 and TRBJ1-6; D is unresolved. This CDR3 spans 15 amino acids. V lost 1 base and J 7 bases, leaving 11 bases between the germline ends. Looked up from germline, CDR1 is MGHRA and CDR2 is YSYEKL. The CDR3 bases are TGCGCCAGCAGCCAAGTAGTCGCCGTAAATTCACCCCTCCACTTT. This gives the protein CASSQVVAVNSPLHF.

This chain joins TRBV19 and TRBJ2-7, with 13 bases matching TRBD2. This CDR3 comprises 14 residues. Per germline, CDR1 LNHDA and CDR2 SQIVND (reference sequence). After removal of 6 bases from V and 3 bases from J, the junction contained 2 bases not matched to a gene. Here the CDR3 DNA reads TGTGCCAGTAGCAGACTAGCGGGAGGCTACGAGCAGTACTTC. The encoded protein is CASSRLAGGYEQYF.

The J gene is TRBJ2-7, the V gene TRBV6-1; a weak D match, TRBD1 (6 bases). Trimming stripped 2 bases from V and 2 bases from J, with 10 bases between. The CDR3 length is 14 residues. CDR1 and CDR2 from the germline V gene are MNHNS and SASEGT. In DNA form, the CDR3 reads TGTGCCAGCAGTGAAACAGGGATGACCTACGAGCAGTACTTC. It yields the protein CASSETGMTYEQYF.

The chain uses TRBV13 and TRBJ2-1; 13 bases fit TRBD2. Germline values: CDR1 PRHDT, CDR2 FYEKMQ (reference sequence). CDR3 length: 18 residues. Losses at the gene ends were 0 bases for V and 9 bases for J; bases not matched to a gene: 11. The CDR3 region has the DNA TGTGCCAGCAGCTTAGGCCTTAAATGGACTAGCGGGAGCGGTGAGCAGTTCTTC. Protein product: CASSLGLKWTSGSGEQFF.

The V and J genes are TRBV9 and TRBJ2-1; 7 bases are shared with TRBD2. This CDR3 has 13 residues. Germline CDR1 SGDLS, CDR2 YYNGEE. The V gene end was trimmed by 7 bases and the J gene end by 1 base; junction bases not matched to a gene: 2. This CDR3 reads CASGGDSYNEQFF. The CDR3 DNA reads TGTGCCAGCGGGGGGGATTCCTACAATGAGCAGTTCTTC.

In DNA form, the CDR3 reads TGTGCCAGCAGTTTACTAGCTTCCTACGAGCAGTACTTC. It translates to CASSLLASYEQYF. The chain couples TRBV27 to TRBJ2-7, with D tentatively TRBD2 (5 bases). CDR1 MNHEY and CDR2 SMNVEV come from the germline V gene (reference sequence). V lost 2 bases and J 1 base, leaving 6 bases between the germline ends. This CDR3 region has 13 residues.

The CDR3 here is CASLSSPTTGGSRNEQYF. The CDR3 coding sequence is TGTGCCAGCCTCTCCTCCCCCACTACTGGCGGGAGTAGGAACGAGCAGTACTTC. The chain uses TRBV27 and TRBJ2-7, with TRBD2 identical over 7 bases. Germline CDR1 is MNHEY and CDR2 is SMNVEV (reference sequence). The CDR3 has 18 residues. The ends lost 8 bases at V and 5 bases at J; junction bases unmatched: 24.